This T cell receptor beta chain stems from a study of T cells in Graves' hyperthyroidism and ophthalmopathy. Study summary: Staff took peripheral blood when the initial diagnosis was made, before any treatment began. Whole-study results and caveats: Separation of ophthalmopathy from stable hyperthyroidism was achieved by a 13 V-J model.

Comment on this clonotype: Its specificity is not known.

What was amplified from RNA transcripts were TCR beta CDR3 regions. TCR CDR3 underwent first-round RT-PCR with the HTBI primer set. TCRdb passed the multiplex PCR reads through MiXCR, listing each CDR3 protein once. The repertoire has around 400,000 distinct CDR3 sequences, 25% of them found once; the top ten carry roughly 70%. The CDR3 contains 14 residues. Between the trimmed V and J ends, which lost 8 bases and 4 bases, there was a span of 14 bases. Germline lookup yields CDR1 SNHLY and CDR2 FYNNEI. The rearrangement uses TRBV2 and TRBJ2-2; the D is unclear. This receptor was identified in a man aged 50 or older with Graves' hyperthyroidism. The sequenced sample consisted of blood. The CDR3 reads CASGAESVTGELFF. CDR3 in DNA: TGTGCCAGCGGTGCTGAGAGCGTCACCGGGGAGCTGTTTTTT.